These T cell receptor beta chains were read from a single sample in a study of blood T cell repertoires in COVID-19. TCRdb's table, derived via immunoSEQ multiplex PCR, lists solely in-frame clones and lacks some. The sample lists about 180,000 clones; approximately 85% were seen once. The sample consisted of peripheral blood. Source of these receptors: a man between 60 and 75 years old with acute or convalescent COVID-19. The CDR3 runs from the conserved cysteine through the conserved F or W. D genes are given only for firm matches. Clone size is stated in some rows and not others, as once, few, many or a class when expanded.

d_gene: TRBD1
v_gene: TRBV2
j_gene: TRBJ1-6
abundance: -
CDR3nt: TGTGCCAGCAAAACAACAGGGGATCATTCACCCCTCCACTTT
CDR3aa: CASKTTGDHSPLHF

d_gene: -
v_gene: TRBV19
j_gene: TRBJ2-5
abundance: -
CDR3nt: TGTGCCAGTAGTAAGACAGGGGAGGGGGGAGAGACCCAGTACTTC
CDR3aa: CASSKTGEGGETQYF

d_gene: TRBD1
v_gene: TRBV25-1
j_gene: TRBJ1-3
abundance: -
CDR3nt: TGTGCCAGCAGTAGACGGGACAGGGTATCTGGAAACACCATATATTTT
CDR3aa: CASSRRDRVSGNTIYF

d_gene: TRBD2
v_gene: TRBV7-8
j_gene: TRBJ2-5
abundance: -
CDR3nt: TGTGCCAGCAGCTTAGAACTAGCGGGAGGGCAAGAGACCCAGTACTTC
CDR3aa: CASSLELAGGQETQYF

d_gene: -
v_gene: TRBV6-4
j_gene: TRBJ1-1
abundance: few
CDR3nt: TGTGCCAGCAGTGGGGCGGGAATGAACACTGAAGCTTTCTTT
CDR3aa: CASSGAGMNTEAFF

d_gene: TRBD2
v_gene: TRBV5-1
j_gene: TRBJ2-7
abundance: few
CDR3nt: TGCGCCAGCAGCTTGGCTACCCGGGGGGTATACGAGCAGTACTTC
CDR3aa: CASSLATRGVYEQYF

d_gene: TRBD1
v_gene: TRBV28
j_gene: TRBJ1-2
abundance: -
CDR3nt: TGTGCCAGCAGTTTCCGGGACAGGGGGGTGTATGGCTACACCTTC
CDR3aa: CASSFRDRGVYGYTF

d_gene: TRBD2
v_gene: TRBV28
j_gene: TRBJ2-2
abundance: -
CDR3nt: TGTGCCAGCAGTTGGGGGACTAGCGGGAGGACCGCCGGGGAGCTGTTTTTT
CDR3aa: CASSWGTSGRTAGELFF

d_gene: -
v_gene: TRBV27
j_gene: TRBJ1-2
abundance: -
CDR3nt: TGTGCCAGCAGACTCAGGGGTTCCAACTATGGCTACACCTTC
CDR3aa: CASRLRGSNYGYTF

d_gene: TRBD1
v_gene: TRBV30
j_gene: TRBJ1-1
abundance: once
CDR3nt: TGTGCCTGGAGGGACAGGTCGGCCACTGAAGCTTTCTTT
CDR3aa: CAWRDRSATEAFF

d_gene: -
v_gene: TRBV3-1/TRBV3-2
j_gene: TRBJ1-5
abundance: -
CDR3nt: TGTGCCAGCAGCCAAGGACAGGCGAGCAATCAGCCCCAGCATTTT
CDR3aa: CASSQGQASNQPQHF

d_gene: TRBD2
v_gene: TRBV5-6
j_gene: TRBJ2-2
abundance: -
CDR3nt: TGTGCCAGCAGAGGACTAGCGACAAACACCGGGGAGCTGTTTTTT
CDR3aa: CASRGLATNTGELFF

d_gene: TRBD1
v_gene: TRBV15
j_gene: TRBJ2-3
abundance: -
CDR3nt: TGTGCCACCAGCAGCCAATCGAAACCGGACAGGTTCAGCACAGATACGCAGTATTTT
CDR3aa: CATSSQSKPDRFSTDTQYF

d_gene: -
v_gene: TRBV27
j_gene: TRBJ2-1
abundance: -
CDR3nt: TGTGCCAGCACCAGAGACAACTACAATGAGCAGTTCTTC
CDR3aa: CASTRDNYNEQFF

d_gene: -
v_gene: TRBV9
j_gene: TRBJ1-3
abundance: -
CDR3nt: TGTGCCAGCAGCGTAGCTAGGCAGTACTCTGGAAACACCATATATTTT
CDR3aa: CASSVARQYSGNTIYF

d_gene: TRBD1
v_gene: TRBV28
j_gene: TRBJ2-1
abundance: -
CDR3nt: TGTGCCAGCAGTTCAGCCGGGACAGGGGACAATGAGCAGTTCTTC
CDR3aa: CASSSAGTGDNEQFF

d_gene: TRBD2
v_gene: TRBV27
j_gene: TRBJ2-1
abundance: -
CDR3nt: TGTGCCAGCAGTGTTAGCGGGAACTACAATGAGCAGTTCTTC
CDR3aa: CASSVSGNYNEQFF

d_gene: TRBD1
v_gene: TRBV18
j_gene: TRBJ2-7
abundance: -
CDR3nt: TGTGCCAGCTCACTACCGGGACAGAGTCTGCAAAGCTCCTACGAGCAGTACTTC
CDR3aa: CASSLPGQSLQSSYEQYF

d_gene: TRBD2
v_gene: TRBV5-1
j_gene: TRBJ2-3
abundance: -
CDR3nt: TGCGCCAGCAGCCGTAGCGGGTCCACAGATACGCAGTATTTT
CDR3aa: CASSRSGSTDTQYF

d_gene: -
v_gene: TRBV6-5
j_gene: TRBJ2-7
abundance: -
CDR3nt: TGTGCCAGCAGTTCCCAGGGCTCCTACGAGCAGTACTTC
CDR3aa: CASSSQGSYEQYF